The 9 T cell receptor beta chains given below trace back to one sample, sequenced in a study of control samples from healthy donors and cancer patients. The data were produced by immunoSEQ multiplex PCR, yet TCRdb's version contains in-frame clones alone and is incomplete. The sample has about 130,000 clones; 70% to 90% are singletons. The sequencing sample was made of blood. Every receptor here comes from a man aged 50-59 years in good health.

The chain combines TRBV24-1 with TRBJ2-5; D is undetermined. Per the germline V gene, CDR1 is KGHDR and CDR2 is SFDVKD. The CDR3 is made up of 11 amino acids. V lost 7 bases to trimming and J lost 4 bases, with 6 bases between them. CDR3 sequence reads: CATSLGETQYF. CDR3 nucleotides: TGTGCCACCAGCTTAGGAGAGACCCAGTACTTC.

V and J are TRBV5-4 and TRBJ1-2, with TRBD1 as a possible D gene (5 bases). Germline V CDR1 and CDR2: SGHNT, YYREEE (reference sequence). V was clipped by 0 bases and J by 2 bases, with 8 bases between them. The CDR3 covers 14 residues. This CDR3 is CASSLGGPNYGYTF. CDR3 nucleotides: TGTGCCAGCAGCTTGGGGGGACCGAACTATGGCTACACCTTC.

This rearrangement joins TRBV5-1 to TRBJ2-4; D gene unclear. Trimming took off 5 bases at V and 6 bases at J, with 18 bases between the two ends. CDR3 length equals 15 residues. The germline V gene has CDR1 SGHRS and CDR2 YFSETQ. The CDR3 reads CASRAMLGAANIQYF. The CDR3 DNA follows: TGCGCCAGCAGGGCTATGTTGGGCGCCGCAAACATTCAGTACTTC.

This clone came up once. For the CDR3, the DNA is TGTGCCAGTAGGCACCCCCTAGCGGGGGCCGGGGAGCTGTTTTTT. Protein product: CASRHPLAGAGELFF. The chain recombines TRBV19 with TRBJ2-2, with 10 bases lining up with TRBD2. The germline gives CDR1 LNHDA, CDR2 SQIVND (reference sequence). CDR3 length: 15 amino acids. Trimming took 6 bases from V and 6 from J; bases not matched to a gene: 7.

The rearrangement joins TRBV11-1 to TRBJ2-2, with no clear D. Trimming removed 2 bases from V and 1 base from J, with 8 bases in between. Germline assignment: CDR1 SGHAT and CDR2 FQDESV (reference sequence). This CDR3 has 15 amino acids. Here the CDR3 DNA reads TGTGCCAGCAGCTTAAGACGGCAGAACACCGGGGAGCTGTTTTTT. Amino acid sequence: CASSLRRQNTGELFF. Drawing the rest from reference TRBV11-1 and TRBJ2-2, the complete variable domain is EAEVAQSPRYKITEKSQAVAFWCDPISGHATLYWYRQILGQGPELLVQFQDESVVDDSQLPKDRFSAERLKGVDSTLKIQPAELGDSAMYLCASSLRRQNTGELFFGEGSRLTVL.

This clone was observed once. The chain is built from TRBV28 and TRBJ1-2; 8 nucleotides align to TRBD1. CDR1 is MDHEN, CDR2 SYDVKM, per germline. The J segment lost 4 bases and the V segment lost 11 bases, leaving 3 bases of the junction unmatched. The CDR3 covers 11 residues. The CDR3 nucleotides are TGTGCCCATCAGGGGGCCTATGGCTACACCTTC. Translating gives CAHQGAYGYTF.

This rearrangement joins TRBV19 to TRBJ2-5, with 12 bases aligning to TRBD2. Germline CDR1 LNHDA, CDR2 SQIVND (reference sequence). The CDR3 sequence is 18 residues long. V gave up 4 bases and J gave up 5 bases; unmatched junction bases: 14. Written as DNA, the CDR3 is TGTGCCAGTAGTAACCCGGCGACTAGCGGGGGACTCGGGGAGACCCAGTACTTC. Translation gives CASSNPATSGGLGETQYF.

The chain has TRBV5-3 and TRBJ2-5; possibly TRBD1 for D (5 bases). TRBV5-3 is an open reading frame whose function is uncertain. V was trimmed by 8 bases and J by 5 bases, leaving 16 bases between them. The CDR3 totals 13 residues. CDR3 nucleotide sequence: TGTGCCAGGCCCGGGCCAGGGAACGAGACCCAGTACTTC. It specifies CARPGPGNETQYF.

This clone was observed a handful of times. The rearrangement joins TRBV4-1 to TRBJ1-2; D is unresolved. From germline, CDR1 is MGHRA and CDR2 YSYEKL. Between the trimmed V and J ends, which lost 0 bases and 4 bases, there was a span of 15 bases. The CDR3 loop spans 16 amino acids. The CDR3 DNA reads TGCGCCAGCAGCCAAGATCCCTCCGGAGGGAGCTATGGCTACACCTTC. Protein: CASSQDPSGGSYGYTF.